The 9 T cell receptor beta chains below come from one sample, sequenced in a study of CD8+ T cells in alopecia areata. Treatment defined: oral pan-JAK inhibitor, 5-10 mg twice daily. RNA was extracted and reverse transcribed into cDNA as the sequencing template. The assay was immunoSEQ multiplex PCR, and TCRdb's table has in-frame clones only and misses some. Of approximately 280,000 clones in the sample, nearly 60% were seen once. The source material was CD4+ T cells sorted from blood, sampled at week 24, from a patient treated with tofacitinib. The receptors were gathered from a human donor with alopecia areata.

The rearrangement uses TRBV29-1 and TRBJ2-7; 8 bases match TRBD1. V lost 6 bases and J lost 6; bases outside the gene matches: 13. The CDR3 contains 14 residues. Germline CDR1 and CDR2: SQVTM and ANQGSEA. CDR3 sequence: CSVSNRGLASEQYF. The CDR3 DNA sequence: TGCAGCGTGTCCAACAGGGGGTTAGCCTCCGAGCAGTACTTC.

This clone occurred once. The chain uses TRBV9 and TRBJ2-2; no reliable D call. The ends were cut back, 2 bases at V and 8 bases at J, with 7 bases in the middle. Per the germline V gene, CDR1 is SGDLS and CDR2 is YYNGEE. The CDR3 is made up of 12 amino acids. The CDR3 bases are TGTGCCAGCAGCGTGTCCGAGGGGGAGCTGTTTTTT. Translating gives CASSVSEGELFF.

The CDR3 here is CASSGRGRAGYTF. Here the CDR3 DNA reads TGTGCCAGCAGTGGCAGAGGACGGGCTGGCTACACCTTC. V gene TRBV2 combines with J gene TRBJ1-2; D unclear. This CDR3 is built from 13 residues. The V and J ends lost 4 bases and 7 bases respectively, with 13 bases between them. The germline CDR1 and CDR2 sequences are SNHLY and FYNNEI.

This chain uses TRBV28 with TRBJ1-6; D not resolved. V lost 7 bases and J lost 5, with 12 bases in between. The germline V gene has CDR1 MDHEN and CDR2 SYDVKM. CDR3 length: 14 residues. CDR3 coding DNA: TGTGCCAGCAAGAGGTCCACTGATAATTCACCCCTCCACTTT. It is translated as CASKRSTDNSPLHF.

This chain links TRBV5-6 with TRBJ1-2; D is possibly TRBD1 (5 bases). The CDR3 spans 15 residues. Germline V gene sequence: CDR1 SGHDT, CDR2 YYEEEE. Trimming shortened V by 3 bases and J by 5 bases, and 17 bases separated the two germline ends. CDR3 nucleotides: TGTGCCAGCAGCTCCCAGGGAGATGGGGGATATGGCTACACCTTC. It is translated as CASSSQGDGGYGYTF.

The chain couples TRBV25-1 to TRBJ1-5; TRBD1 is a possible D gene (5 bases). CDR1 is MGHDK and CDR2 is SYGVNS in the germline V gene. The ends were cut back, 6 bases at V and 2 bases at J, with 14 bases in the middle. This CDR3 is 15 amino acids long. The CDR3 sequence is CASSPRGFGNQPQHF. The CDR3 coding sequence is TGTGCCAGCAGCCCCCGGGGCTTTGGCAATCAGCCCCAGCATTTT.

This chain joins TRBV5-1 and TRBJ1-1; no firm D call. V dropped 0 bases and J dropped 3 bases, with 6 bases sitting between them. Germline values: CDR1 SGHRS, CDR2 YFSETQ. The CDR3 is 13 residues long. The CDR3 spells CASSLGAYTEAFF. CDR3 coding DNA: TGCGCCAGCAGCTTGGGGGCGTACACTGAAGCTTTCTTT. Together with reference TRBV5-1 and TRBJ1-1, the CDR3 gives the full variable domain: KAGVTQTPRYLIKTRGQQVTLSCSPISGHRSVSWYQQTPGQGLQFLFEYFSETQRNKGNFPGRFSGRQFSNSRSEMNVSTLELGDSALYLCASSLGAYTEAFFGQGTRLTVV.

V gene TRBV2 combines with J gene TRBJ1-5, with D possibly matching TRBD1 (5 bases). Trimming cost V 6 bases and J 1 base, with 7 bases left between them. Germline V lookup: CDR1 SNHLY, CDR2 FYNNEI. The CDR3 spans 13 residues. CDR3 coding DNA: TGTGCCAGCAGGACAGTAAGCAATCAGCCCCAGCATTTT. It translates to CASRTVSNQPQHF.

This clone was detected once. The genes are TRBV5-1 and TRBJ1-1, with 7 nucleotides matching TRBD1. The ends lost 4 bases at V and 6 bases at J; junction bases unmatched: 9. This CDR3 is built from 14 residues. Germline CDR1 and CDR2: SGHRS and YFSETQ. DNA of the CDR3: TGCGCCAGCAGCCCCGGACAGGCAGGCGCTGAAGCTTTCTTT. It yields the protein CASSPGQAGAEAFF.